This T cell receptor (beta chain) was recovered during a study of blood T cell dynamics during melanoma immunotherapy. Indicated time point: pre-treatment baseline. Sequencing used immunoSEQ multiplex PCR; TCRdb keeps in-frame clones, though not all of them. This table has approximately 25,000 clones, 87% appearing once. Study-wide results and caveats: Whether repertoire-driving clones were melanoma-specific could not be determined.

The table lists this clone with a count of one. The antigen remains undetermined. Germline V gene lookup returns CDR1 LNHNV and CDR2 YYDKDF (reference sequence). The length of the CDR3 is 17 residues. The ends were cut back, 0 bases at V and 4 bases at J, with 15 bases in the middle. The sample in question was blood, obtained from a patient treated with checkpoint blockade. This TCR came from a human donor with melanoma. This chain joins TRBV15 and TRBJ2-2; D may be TRBD2 (6 bases). In DNA, the CDR3 is TGTGCCACCAGCAGAGATGTCCAGCGGGCCTCCACCGGGGAGCTGTTTTTT. This sequence encodes CATSRDVQRASTGELFF.